The 16 T cell receptor beta chains presented below share a single source sample, sequenced in a study of blood T cell repertoires in COVID-19. The data were produced by immunoSEQ multiplex PCR, yet TCRdb's version contains in-frame clones alone and is incomplete. Of roughly 45,000 clones in the sample, approximately 80% were seen once. The sample was peripheral blood. All receptors derive from a woman aged 55 to 70 with acute or convalescent COVID-19.

CDR3 amino acids: CASSPDRGMGGNYGYTF. The CDR3 coding sequence is TGTGCCAGCAGTCCCGACAGGGGGATGGGGGGAAACTATGGCTACACCTTC. V gene TRBV9 combines with J gene TRBJ1-2, with 9 bases fitting TRBD1. This CDR3 is 17 amino acids long. Germline CDR1 and CDR2: SGDLS and YYNGEE. Losses at the gene ends were 5 bases for V and 2 bases for J; bases not matched to a gene: 13.

The chain combines TRBV23-1 with TRBJ1-1; a possible D gene is TRBD1 (5 bases). TRBV23-1 is given ORF status, its function remaining uncertain. The V end lost 1 base, the J end lost 6 bases, and 21 bases lay between the germline ends. The CDR3 extends over 17 amino acids. The CDR3 protein is CASSQWGDLRPKAEAFF. The CDR3 nucleotides are TGCGCCAGCAGTCAATGGGGGGATTTAAGGCCTAAGGCTGAAGCTTTCTTT.

This rearrangement joins TRBV7-2 to TRBJ2-1; D unresolved. This CDR3 is 13 amino acids long. Germline V gene sequence: CDR1 SGHTA, CDR2 FQGNSA. V shed 5 bases and J shed 10 bases, with 15 bases lying between them. CDR3 loop: CASSSTPSGEQFF. The CDR3 bases are TGTGCCAGCAGCAGCACCCCTAGTGGGGAGCAGTTCTTC.

The chain has TRBV3-1 (or the pseudogene TRBV3-2) and TRBJ2-5; 7 bases line up with TRBD2. This CDR3 comprises 15 residues. V trimming: 0 bases; J trimming: 5 bases; junction bases outside the gene matches: 6. Per germline, CDR1 LGHDT and CDR2 YNNKEL (reference sequence). The CDR3 sequence is CASSQERVRGETQYF. DNA for the CDR3: TGTGCCAGCAGCCAAGAACGAGTGCGGGGGGAGACCCAGTACTTC.

The J gene is TRBJ2-3, the V gene TRBV7-9; D is possibly TRBD2 (6 bases). Germline V gene data show CDR1 as SEHNR and CDR2 as FQNEAQ (reference sequence). This CDR3 has 15 residues. V was clipped by 7 bases and J by 4 bases, with 18 bases between them. CDR3: CASIKSGLGADTQYF. CDR3 in DNA: TGTGCCAGCATAAAAAGCGGGTTGGGGGCAGATACGCAGTATTTT.

The chain has TRBV29-1 and TRBJ2-7; D is possibly TRBD1 (6 bases). The CDR3 consists of 13 residues. Germline V gene data show CDR1 as SQVTM and CDR2 as ANQGSEA. Trimming left V 3 bases short and J 6 bases short, with 15 bases between. CDR3 amino acids: CSVDWAGDGEQYF. The CDR3 bases are TGCAGCGTTGACTGGGCAGGGGACGGCGAGCAGTACTTC.

This rearrangement joins TRBV4-3 to TRBJ2-7; 7 bases fit TRBD1. This CDR3 has 15 amino acids. The junction had 7 bases not matched to a gene; V was cut back by 1 base and J by 4 bases. The V gene's germline CDR1 is LGHNA and CDR2 YSLEER. The CDR3 region is CASSQAPETGYEQYF. CDR3 nucleotide sequence: TGCGCCAGCAGCCAAGCTCCGGAGACAGGGTACGAGCAGTACTTC.

The CDR3 DNA is TGTGCCATCAGTCGGGACAGGGGGCCAGCGAACACCGGGGAGCTGTTTTTT. Amino acids: CAISRDRGPANTGELFF. This chain links TRBV10-3 with TRBJ2-2, with 12 bases identical to TRBD1. The CDR3 sequence is 17 residues long. Germline lookup yields CDR1 ENHRY and CDR2 SYGVKD. V lost 5 bases, J lost 0 bases, and 4 bases stayed unmatched.

The chain combines TRBV7-9 with TRBJ1-1; D is uncertain. The germline V gene encodes CDR1 SEHNR and CDR2 FQNEAQ (reference sequence). Trimming pared 5 bases from V and 5 bases from J, leaving 18 bases between. The CDR3 covers 15 residues. DNA of the CDR3: TGTGCCAGCAGCAACCTTCAGGCCCCGGGGACTGAAGCTTTCTTT. Translation: CASSNLQAPGTEAFF.

The chain combines TRBV9 with TRBJ1-5; D might be TRBD1 (5 bases). Between the trimmed V and J ends, which lost 0 bases and 4 bases, there was a span of 5 bases. This CDR3 contains 13 residues. Germline V lookup: CDR1 SGDLS, CDR2 YYNGEE. CDR3 loop: CASSVAGNQPQHF. For the CDR3, the DNA is TGTGCCAGCAGCGTAGCAGGGAATCAGCCCCAGCATTTT.

The CDR3 protein is CASSWDRGSSEQYF. DNA of the CDR3: TGTGCCAGCAGTTGGGACAGGGGGAGCTCCGAGCAGTACTTC. The J gene is TRBJ2-7, the V gene TRBV6-5; 11 bases line up with TRBD1. The J segment lost 6 bases and the V segment lost 4 bases, leaving 5 bases of the junction unmatched. Germline V gene lookup returns CDR1 MNHEY and CDR2 SVGAGI. The CDR3 runs to 14 residues.

The chain uses TRBV30 and TRBJ1-1; TRBD1 might be the D (5 bases). V lost 3 bases, J lost 7 bases, and 6 bases lay in between. The germline V gene has CDR1 GTSNPN and CDR2 SVGIG (reference sequence). CDR3 length equals 10 residues. CDR3 sequence: CAWRGHEAFF. As DNA, the CDR3 is TGTGCCTGGAGGGGGCATGAAGCTTTCTTT. The full variable domain, rest sourced from reference TRBV30 and TRBJ1-1, is SQTIHQWPATLVQPVGSPLSLECTVEGTSNPNLYWYRQAAGRGLQLLFYSVGIGQISSEVPQNLSASRPQDRQFILSSKKLLLSDSGFYLCAWRGHEAFFGQGTRLTVV.

The chain recombines TRBV15 with TRBJ1-1; 8 nucleotides agree with TRBD1. The CDR3 length is 16 residues. The V gene's germline CDR1 is LNHNV and CDR2 YYDKDF (reference sequence). Trimming at V came to 0 bases and at J to 4 bases, leaving 7 bases not matched to a gene. The CDR3 here is CATSRDQGARLTEAFF. For the CDR3, the DNA is TGTGCCACCAGCAGAGATCAGGGGGCGCGTCTCACTGAAGCTTTCTTT.

This clone came up once. The chain carries TRBV2 and TRBJ1-4, with D possibly matching TRBD1 (6 bases). The CDR3 covers 16 residues. CDR1 SNHLY and CDR2 FYNNEI come from the germline V gene. V dropped 7 bases and J dropped 0 bases, with 15 bases sitting between them. The CDR3 loop reads CASNPDRSSTNEKLFF. CDR3 in DNA: TGTGCCAGCAACCCCGACAGGAGTTCAACTAATGAAAAACTGTTTTTT.

The chain couples TRBV19 to TRBJ1-4, with D unresolved. Germline V gene sequence: CDR1 LNHDA, CDR2 SQIVND (reference sequence). This CDR3 has 14 amino acids. V was cut by 5 bases and J by 5 bases, with 12 bases left in between. The CDR3 here is CASSATQKNEKLFF. The CDR3 DNA is TGTGCCAGTAGTGCCACTCAAAAAAATGAAAAACTGTTTTTT.

J is TRBJ2-7 and V is TRBV5-1, with 8 bases identical to TRBD1. V lost 0 bases, J lost 0 bases, and 5 bases stayed unmatched. Germline CDR1 and CDR2: SGHRS and YFSETQ. This CDR3 spans 16 amino acids. The CDR3 region has the DNA TGCGCCAGCAGCTTGGGACAGGGGATCGGCTCCTACGAGCAGTACTTC. It yields the protein CASSLGQGIGSYEQYF. The variable domain in full, with the rest retrieved from reference TRBV5-1 and TRBJ2-7, is KAGVTQTPRYLIKTRGQQVTLSCSPISGHRSVSWYQQTPGQGLQFLFEYFSETQRNKGNFPGRFSGRQFSNSRSEMNVSTLELGDSALYLCASSLGQGIGSYEQYFGPGTRLTVT.